This T cell receptor (beta chain) was recovered during a study of shared clonotypes between healthy human individuals. This CDR3 spans 13 amino acids. The germline V gene encodes CDR1 GTSNPN and CDR2 SVGIG (reference sequence). Germline trimming cut 5 bases from V and 10 bases from J; bases unmatched to any gene: 7. Assay used: immunoSEQ multiplex PCR; TCRdb lists only in-frame clones, some missing. The sample has some 650,000 clones, approximately 97% seen once. Sequencing was done on a sample of naive CD4+ T cells sorted from blood. Subset here: CD45RA+ positively selected. The chain links TRBV30 to TRBJ1-6; TRBD1 matches 8 bases. The receptor was isolated from a woman aged 30 to 39 in good health. Here the CDR3 DNA reads TGTGCCTGGTCGGCAGGGGGCGCGTCACCCCTCCACTTT. Translating it yields CAWSAGGASPLHF.